This TCR beta chain was found in a study of shared clonotypes between healthy human individuals. Study-level points and caveats: Generally, naive subsets (rather than memory subsets) showed larger estimated richness. Enrolling few donors narrowed the genetic and exposure-history diversity that was represented.

Germline values: CDR1 MRHNA, CDR2 SNTAGT. CDR3 length equals 14 residues. The germline V and J ends were trimmed by 5 bases and 5 bases, with 14 bases remaining between them. The assay was immunoSEQ multiplex PCR, and TCRdb's table has in-frame clones only and misses some. The profile shows millions of clones, roughly 93% of them singletons. With regard to this clone: The target antigen is unknown.

The sequence derives from a man aged 18 to 30 in good health. Some clones in this sample may be carry-over from other donors' samples. The sequencing input was naive CD4+ T cells from PBMCs. Subset specified: CD45RA+ positively selected. The rearrangement uses TRBV6-4 and TRBJ2-3; D may be TRBD1 or TRBD2 (6 bases each). CDR3 sequence: CASSTRGGGDTQYF. The CDR3 region has the DNA TGTGCCAGCAGTACACGAGGGGGAGGAGATACGCAGTATTTT.